The next 27 T cell receptor beta chains were all read from a single sample in a study of cytomegalovirus exposure and HLA in healthy donors. Data came from immunoSEQ multiplex PCR; TCRdb stores just in-frame clones and leaves some out. The sample records about 150,000 clones, approximately 86% being singletons. Sequencing was done on a sample of PBMCs. Receptors originate from a human donor in good health.

This chain connects TRBV6-6 to TRBJ1-5, with 7 nucleotides matching TRBD1. Germline trimming cut 0 bases from V and 7 bases from J; bases unmatched to any gene: 9. Germline CDR1 and CDR2: MNHNY and SVGAGI (reference sequence). The CDR3 length is 16 residues. CDR3 nucleotides: TGTGCCAGCAGTTACTCGCCCGACAGGGTAAACCAGCCCCAGCATTTT. It codes for CASSYSPDRVNQPQHF.

In its sample, this clone was seen a few times. V is TRBV6-5 and J is TRBJ2-7; 10 bases fit TRBD1. This CDR3 has 15 amino acids. Trimming took 6 bases from V and 4 from J; bases not matched to a gene: 9. Germline values: CDR1 MNHEY, CDR2 SVGAGI. The CDR3 region has the DNA TGTGCCAGCAGCGCCGGGACAGGGGCTTTGTACGAGCAGTACTTC. Translating it yields CASSAGTGALYEQYF.

The chain carries TRBV5-1 and TRBJ2-4; 8 nucleotides line up with TRBD2. The J segment lost 4 bases and the V segment lost 4 bases, leaving 7 bases of the junction unmatched. This CDR3 is 15 amino acids long. In germline, CDR1 is SGHRS, CDR2 YFSETQ. The CDR3 region is CASSPRLAGKNIQYF. The CDR3 region has the DNA TGCGCCAGCAGCCCTCGGCTAGCGGGTAAAAACATTCAGTACTTC.

This clone was counted a single time. The CDR3 DNA is TGTGCCAGCAGCTTAGTGGATATAGGACTAGCCTACGAGCAGTACTTC. Translated, it gives CASSLVDIGLAYEQYF. The chain uses TRBV7-2 and TRBJ2-7; TRBD2 agrees at 7 bases. The V gene end was trimmed by 1 base and the J gene end by 2 bases; junction bases not matched to a gene: 8. The germline V gene has CDR1 SGHTA and CDR2 FQGNSA. The CDR3 is 16 residues long.

The chain uses TRBV6-5 and TRBJ2-5; D is perhaps TRBD2 (5 bases). The CDR3 extends over 14 amino acids. Germline V gene data show CDR1 as MNHEY and CDR2 as SVGAGI. The ends were cut back, 7 bases at V and 2 bases at J, with 14 bases in the middle. CDR3 residues: CASTAGLGQETQYF. Written as DNA, the CDR3 is TGTGCCAGCACCGCTGGACTGGGACAAGAGACCCAGTACTTC.

The CDR3 coding sequence is TGTGCCAGCAGAGACGCAGGGGCCCACGAGCAGTACTTC. The encoded protein is CASRDAGAHEQYF. The chain employs TRBV6-1 and TRBJ2-7; D might be TRBD1 (6 bases). CDR1 and CDR2 from the germline V gene are MNHNS and SASEGT. The CDR3 loop spans 13 amino acids. Between the trimmed V and J ends, which lost 6 bases and 5 bases, there was a span of 14 bases.

The rearrangement joins TRBV30 to TRBJ1-1; TRBD1 is a possible D gene (5 bases). The CDR3 length is 13 residues. The germline V gene encodes CDR1 GTSNPN and CDR2 SVGIG (reference sequence). V was clipped by 3 bases and J by 7 bases, with 15 bases between them. For the CDR3, the DNA is TGTGCCTGGAGCGCGGGGACCTACTTTGAAGCTTTCTTT. This gives the protein CAWSAGTYFEAFF.

The CDR3 DNA reads TGTGCCAGCAGTGAACAGGGCTCATCGAAGACAGATACGCAGTATTTT. Its translation: CASSEQGSSKTDTQYF. This chain joins TRBV6-1 and TRBJ2-3; maybe TRBD1 (5 bases). Trimming removed 2 bases at V and 3 bases at J, with 15 bases between. The CDR3 is 16 residues long. Germline CDR1 is MNHNS and CDR2 is SASEGT.

This clone was seen a few times. The V call is TRBV2, the J call TRBJ1-5, with TRBD1 identical over 8 bases. V lost 4 bases and J lost 4; bases outside the gene matches: 0. Germline V lookup: CDR1 SNHLY, CDR2 FYNNEI. The CDR3 has 13 residues. CDR3 protein: CASSGQGNQPQHF. Written as DNA, the CDR3 is TGTGCCAGCAGTGGACAGGGGAATCAGCCCCAGCATTTT.

This chain joins TRBV9 and TRBJ1-1; D perhaps matches TRBD1 (6 bases). Germline CDR1 and CDR2: SGDLS and YYNGEE. Trimming pared 0 bases from V and 10 bases from J, leaving 13 bases between. This CDR3 contains 13 residues. Here the CDR3 reads CASSVGDTGPAFF. CDR3 sequence (DNA): TGTGCCAGCAGCGTAGGGGACACCGGCCCAGCTTTCTTT.

This clone was seen once. The V and J genes are TRBV14 and TRBJ2-7; D not certain. Germline V gene sequence: CDR1 SGHDN, CDR2 FVKESK. V was pared by 6 bases and J by 5 bases, with 17 bases between. CDR3 length: 14 residues. The DNA of the CDR3 is TGTGCCAGCAGGCTCAAATCGACTTCGCACGAGCAGTACTTC. This translates into CASRLKSTSHEQYF.

The chain links TRBV6-5 to TRBJ2-1; TRBD2 agrees at 9 bases. V lost 2 bases, J lost 5 bases, and 4 bases stayed unmatched. CDR1 and CDR2 from the germline V gene are MNHEY and SVGAGI. CDR3 length: 15 residues. In DNA form, the CDR3 reads TGTGCCAGCAGTTACCGGGCTAGCGGGAACAATGAGCAGTTCTTC. Its translation: CASSYRASGNNEQFF.

The chain uses TRBV25-1 and TRBJ2-7, with D perhaps TRBD1 (6 bases). Germline CDR1 is MGHDK and CDR2 is SYGVNS. There are 15 residues in the CDR3. Trimming cost V 1 base and J 2 bases, with 12 bases left between them. This CDR3 is CASSESTGHPYEQYF. CDR3 DNA sequence: TGTGCCAGCAGTGAATCGACAGGTCACCCCTACGAGCAGTACTTC.

The chain couples TRBV7-2 to TRBJ2-1; D may be TRBD1 (6 bases). The CDR3 extends over 16 amino acids. V was pared by 2 bases and J by 2 bases, with 13 bases between. The germline gives CDR1 SGHTA, CDR2 FQGNSA. CDR3 amino acids: CASSLTQGIPYNEQFF. The CDR3 nucleotides are TGTGCCAGCAGCTTAACACAGGGAATCCCCTACAATGAGCAGTTCTTC. The whole variable domain, filled in from reference TRBV7-2 and TRBJ2-1, reads GAGVSQSPSNKVTEKGKDVELRCDPISGHTALYWYRQSLGQGLEFLIYFQGNSAPDKSGLPSDRFSAERTGGSVSTLTIQRTQQEDSAVYLCASSLTQGIPYNEQFFGPGTRLTVL.

The chain uses TRBV19 and TRBJ2-5; 7 nucleotides agree with TRBD2. The CDR3 sequence is 15 residues long. The germline CDR1 and CDR2 sequences are LNHDA and SQIVND (reference sequence). V lost 3 bases and J lost 4; bases outside the gene matches: 8. The CDR3 DNA sequence: TGTGCCAGTAGTATTGGGGAGGGATTGGGAGAGACCCAGTACTTC. Residues: CASSIGEGLGETQYF. The full variable domain, in which reference TRBV19 and TRBJ2-5 provide the parts outside the CDR3, is DGGITQSPKYLFRKEGQNVTLSCEQNLNHDAMYWYRQDPGQGLRLIYYSQIVNDFQKGDIAEGYSVSREKKESFPLTVTSAQKNPTAFYLCASSIGEGLGETQYFGPGTRLLVL.

This clone was counted only a few times. The rearrangement links TRBV11-2 to TRBJ2-2; TRBD1 might be the D (5 bases). This CDR3 contains 15 residues. The V end was cut by 3 bases, the J end by 3 bases, with 11 bases between. Per the germline V gene, CDR1 is SGHAT and CDR2 is FQNNGV. For the CDR3, the DNA is TGTGCCAGCAGCTTCCGTCTAGGGGACACCGGGGAGCTGTTTTTT. Translation: CASSFRLGDTGELFF. The entire variable domain, with the rest obtained from reference TRBV11-2 and TRBJ2-2, is as follows: EAGVAQSPRYKIIEKRQSVAFWCNPISGHATLYWYQQILGQGPKLLIQFQNNGVVDDSQLPKDRFSAERLKGVDSTLKIQPAKLEDSAVYLCASSFRLGDTGELFFGEGSRLTVL.

This clone was seen a single time. The gene calls are TRBV28 and TRBJ1-2, with 10 bases matching TRBD1. The V gene's germline CDR1 is MDHEN and CDR2 SYDVKM. The CDR3 loop spans 16 amino acids. The junction had 7 bases not matched to a gene; V was cut back by 3 bases and J by 3 bases. The CDR3 spells CASSFPGQGSYYGYTF. In nucleotides, the CDR3 is TGTGCCAGCAGTTTTCCGGGACAGGGGTCGTACTATGGCTACACCTTC.

V is TRBV5-1 and J is TRBJ2-6, with D tentatively TRBD1 (5 bases). CDR1 is SGHRS and CDR2 is YFSETQ in the germline V gene. The CDR3 extends over 16 amino acids. Trimming left V 1 base short and J 0 bases short, with 8 bases between. CDR3 DNA sequence: TGCGCCAGCAGCTTGACAGGTAGCTCTGGGGCCAACGTCCTGACTTTC. Protein product: CASSLTGSSGANVLTF. The full variable domain, completed using reference TRBV5-1 and TRBJ2-6, is KAGVTQTPRYLIKTRGQQVTLSCSPISGHRSVSWYQQTPGQGLQFLFEYFSETQRNKGNFPGRFSGRQFSNSRSEMNVSTLELGDSALYLCASSLTGSSGANVLTFGAGSRLTVL.

In its sample, this clone was seen once. The rearrangement links TRBV7-9 to TRBJ1-1; a possible D gene is TRBD1 (5 bases). V shed 5 bases and J shed 5 bases, with 12 bases lying between them. Germline V CDR1 and CDR2: SEHNR, FQNEAQ (reference sequence). The CDR3 loop spans 13 amino acids. DNA of the CDR3: TGTGCCAGCAGCCCCGGGAGGGGAACTGAAGCTTTCTTT. It is translated as CASSPGRGTEAFF.

This chain links TRBV5-6 with TRBJ2-1, with TRBD1 matching over 10 bases. Germline V gives CDR1 SGHDT, CDR2 YYEEEE. The CDR3 spans 15 residues. V lost 2 bases to trimming and J lost 3 bases; unmatched junction nucleotides: 2. The CDR3 protein is CASSLGQGGYNEQFF. The CDR3 region has the DNA TGTGCCAGCAGCTTAGGACAGGGGGGCTACAATGAGCAGTTCTTC.

The V and J genes are TRBV6-5 and TRBJ2-7, with a possible D match to TRBD2 (6 bases). Trimming left V 0 bases short and J 3 bases short, with 15 bases between. This CDR3 is built from 16 residues. Germline V gene data show CDR1 as MNHEY and CDR2 as SVGAGI. In nucleotides, the CDR3 is TGTGCCAGCAGTTACTCGTTGGTCCGGAGGGGCTACGAGCAGTACTTC. Translating gives CASSYSLVRRGYEQYF.

The gene calls are TRBV19 and TRBJ1-2; 7 bases agree with TRBD1. After removal of 6 bases from V and 8 bases from J, the junction contained 6 bases not matched to a gene. The V gene's germline CDR1 is LNHDA and CDR2 SQIVND (reference sequence). The CDR3 is 12 amino acids. In DNA form, the CDR3 reads TGTGCCAGTAGCAGACAGGGCTACGGCTACACCTTC. Translating gives CASSRQGYGYTF.

The gene calls are TRBV5-1 and TRBJ1-1; D might be TRBD1 (6 bases). V was shortened by 4 bases and J by 5 bases, with 15 bases between the two germline ends. Germline V gene lookup returns CDR1 SGHRS and CDR2 YFSETQ. The CDR3 consists of 14 residues. The CDR3 loop is CASSRLGAGTEAFF. DNA for the CDR3: TGCGCCAGCAGCCGGTTGGGGGCAGGGACTGAAGCTTTCTTT.

The chain links TRBV7-8 to TRBJ1-5, with 9 bases that match TRBD1. The CDR3 spans 18 residues. The trim removed 5 bases at V and 2 bases at J, leaving 13 bases unmatched. CDR1 and CDR2 (germline): SGHVS, FQNEAQ. CDR3 amino acids: CASSLNTGGSSGNQPQHF. CDR3 sequence (DNA): TGTGCCAGCAGCCTAAACACAGGGGGCTCAAGCGGCAATCAGCCCCAGCATTTT.

The sample holds a few counts of this clone. V is TRBV28 and J is TRBJ1-2; D might be TRBD1 (6 bases). The CDR3 length is 18 residues. V lost 2 bases and J 0 bases, leaving 19 bases between the germline ends. CDR1 is MDHEN and CDR2 is SYDVKM in the germline V gene. CDR3 residues: CASSLLSQQGRTNYGYTF. The CDR3 coding sequence is TGTGCCAGCAGTTTACTGTCGCAACAGGGCCGGACTAACTATGGCTACACCTTC.

This rearrangement joins TRBV5-5 to TRBJ2-7, with 8 bases matching TRBD1. Germline lookup yields CDR1 SGHKS and CDR2 YYEKEE (reference sequence). V was clipped by 2 bases and J by 2 bases; unmatched bases: 6. The CDR3 is 15 residues long. The CDR3 coding sequence is TGTGCCAGCAGCTTCCTGCCGGGACAGGCCTACGAGCAGTACTTC. Amino acids: CASSFLPGQAYEQYF. Drawing the rest from reference TRBV5-5 and TRBJ2-7, the complete variable domain is DAGVTQSPTHLIKTRGQQVTLRCSPISGHKSVSWYQQVLGQGPQFIFQYYEKEERGRGNFPDRFSARQFPNYSSELNVNALLLGDSALYLCASSFLPGQAYEQYFGPGTRLTVT.

This rearrangement joins TRBV5-1 to TRBJ2-1; TRBD2 matches 7 bases. Germline assignment: CDR1 SGHRS and CDR2 YFSETQ. V lost 0 bases to trimming and J lost 3 bases; unmatched junction nucleotides: 3. The CDR3 totals 15 residues. The CDR3 bases are TGCGCCAGCAGCTTGGATCTAGCGGTCTACAATGAGCAGTTCTTC. Its protein product is CASSLDLAVYNEQFF. The variable domain in full, completed from reference TRBV5-1 and TRBJ2-1, reads KAGVTQTPRYLIKTRGQQVTLSCSPISGHRSVSWYQQTPGQGLQFLFEYFSETQRNKGNFPGRFSGRQFSNSRSEMNVSTLELGDSALYLCASSLDLAVYNEQFFGPGTRLTVL.